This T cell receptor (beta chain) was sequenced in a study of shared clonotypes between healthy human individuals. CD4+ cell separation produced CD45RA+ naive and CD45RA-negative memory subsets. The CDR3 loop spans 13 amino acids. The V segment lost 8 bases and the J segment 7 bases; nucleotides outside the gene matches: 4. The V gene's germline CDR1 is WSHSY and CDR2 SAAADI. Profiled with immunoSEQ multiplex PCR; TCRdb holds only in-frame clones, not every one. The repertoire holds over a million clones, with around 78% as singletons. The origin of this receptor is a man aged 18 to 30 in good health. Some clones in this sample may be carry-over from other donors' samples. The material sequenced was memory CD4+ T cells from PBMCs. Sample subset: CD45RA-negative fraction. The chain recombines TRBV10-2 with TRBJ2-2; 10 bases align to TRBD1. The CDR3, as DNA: TGCGCCAGCCGGGACAGGGGTATCGGGGAGCTGTTTTTT. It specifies CASRDRGIGELFF.